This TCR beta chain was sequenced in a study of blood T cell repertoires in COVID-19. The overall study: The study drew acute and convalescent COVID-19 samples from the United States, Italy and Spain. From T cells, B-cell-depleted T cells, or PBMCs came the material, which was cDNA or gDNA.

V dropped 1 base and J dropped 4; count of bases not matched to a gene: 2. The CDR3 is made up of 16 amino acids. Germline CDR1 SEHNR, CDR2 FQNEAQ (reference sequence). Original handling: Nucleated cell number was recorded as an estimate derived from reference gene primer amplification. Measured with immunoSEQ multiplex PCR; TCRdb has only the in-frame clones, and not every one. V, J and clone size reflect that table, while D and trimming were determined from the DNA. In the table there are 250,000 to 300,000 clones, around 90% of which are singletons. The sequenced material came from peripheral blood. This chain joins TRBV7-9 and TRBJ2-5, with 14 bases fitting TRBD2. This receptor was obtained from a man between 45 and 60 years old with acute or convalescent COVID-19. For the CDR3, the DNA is TGTGCCAGCAGCTTAGAAGGGACTAGCGGGGGAGAGACCCAGTACTTC. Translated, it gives CASSLEGTSGGETQYF.